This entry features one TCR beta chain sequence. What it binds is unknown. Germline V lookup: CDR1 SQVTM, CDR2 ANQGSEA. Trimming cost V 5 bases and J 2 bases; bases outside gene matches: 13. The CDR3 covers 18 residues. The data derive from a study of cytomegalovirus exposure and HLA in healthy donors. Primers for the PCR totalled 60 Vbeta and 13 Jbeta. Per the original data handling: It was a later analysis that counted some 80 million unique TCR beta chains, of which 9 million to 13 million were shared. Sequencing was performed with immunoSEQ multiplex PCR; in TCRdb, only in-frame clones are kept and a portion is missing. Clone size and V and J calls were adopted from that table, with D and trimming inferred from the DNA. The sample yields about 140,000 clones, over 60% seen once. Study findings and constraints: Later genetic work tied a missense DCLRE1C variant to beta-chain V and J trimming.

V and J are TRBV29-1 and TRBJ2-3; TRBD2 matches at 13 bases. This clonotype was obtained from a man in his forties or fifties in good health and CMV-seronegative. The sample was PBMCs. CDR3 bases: TGCAGCGTTTCGGCCGGGACTAGCGGGGAGGGCACCACAGATACGCAGTATTTT. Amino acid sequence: CSVSAGTSGEGTTDTQYF.